This T cell receptor (beta chain) was observed in a study of T-cell reconstitution after alpha-beta-depleted transplantation in children. This clonotype was counted only a few times. Antigen: not known. V lost 5 bases, J lost 4 bases, and 7 bases stayed unmatched. Germline CDR1 and CDR2: DFQATT and SNEGSKA (reference sequence). The CDR3 has 14 residues. Study-level points and caveats: T-cell numbers and diversity one year post-transplant derived largely from freshly generated T cells. In some patients, recipient T cells and intrathymic progenitors surviving conditioning explained high day-60 diversity. Reportedly, only several hundred clones from non-depleted graft cells drove alpha-beta T-cell counts at about two months.

Library preparation (for TCRbeta) was performed with unique molecular identifiers. TCRdb reprocessed the PCR reads with MiXCR, giving one entry per CDR3 protein. The sample carries 200,000 to 250,000 distinct CDR3 sequences, 11% recorded once. The material sequenced was PBMCs, taken before TCRalphabeta/CD19-depleted stem cell transplant. This TCR derives from a child younger than two with acute myeloid leukemia, due to receive a stem cell transplant. The chain combines TRBV20-1 with TRBJ2-7; 11 nucleotides agree with TRBD2. The CDR3 protein is CSAGIAGGVYEQYF. CDR3 sequence (DNA): TGCAGTGCTGGCATAGCGGGAGGGGTGTACGAGCAGTACTTC.